This TCR beta chain was identified during a study of CD8 T cells in Susac syndrome. This clonotype was recorded only once. Bulk CD8+ and CD4+ cells came from magnetic negative isolation; CD8+ TEMRA by FACS. With random hexamers, roughly 0.5 to 1 ug RNA was reverse transcribed. With immunoSEQ multiplex PCR, TCR beta CDR3 was amplified across 54 Vbeta and 13 Jbeta. A single record per CDR3 protein comes from TCRdb applying MiXCR to the immunoSEQ multiplex PCR reads. The table lists about 150,000 distinct CDR3 sequences, around 95% of them singletons. Sequencing input: CD4+ T cells from PBMCs. This clonotype was sampled from a human donor with Susac syndrome.

CDR3 in amino acids: CASSRGIDTQYF. For the CDR3, the DNA is TGTGCCAGCAGTCGGGGTATAGATACGCAGTATTTT. The chain links TRBV2 to TRBJ2-3, with D perhaps matching TRBD2 (5 bases). Germline CDR1 reads SNHLY; CDR2 reads FYNNEI. The CDR3 consists of 12 residues. Deletions cut 5 bases from V and 5 bases from J, with 8 bases between.